Presented here are 31 T cell receptor beta chains from one specimen sequenced in a study of identical twins' blood T cells. MiXCR, run by TCRdb on the 5' RACE reads, gives a single entry per CDR3 protein. The sample shows roughly 340,000 distinct CDR3 sequences, approximately 30% of them seen only once. Sample: PBMCs. The receptors derive from a woman between 18 and 55 years old in good health.

This clonotype was observed a few times. The V call is TRBV5-1, the J call TRBJ1-2, with unresolved D. The V end lost 4 bases, the J end lost 6 bases, and 19 bases lay between the germline ends. Per germline, CDR1 SGHRS and CDR2 YFSETQ. There are 15 residues in the CDR3. The CDR3 protein is CASSPREEGIHGYTF. The DNA for the CDR3 is TGCGCCAGCAGCCCTCGGGAGGAGGGTATTCATGGCTACACCTTC.

This clonotype has more than one count but fewer than ten. The chain carries TRBV20-1 and TRBJ2-5; D is unresolved. Deletions cut 4 bases from V and 3 bases from J, with 12 bases between. CDR1 and CDR2 (germline): DFQATT, SNEGSKA (reference sequence). The CDR3 totals 13 residues. The CDR3 here is CSAKRLVKETQYF. The DNA of the CDR3 is TGCAGTGCTAAACGGCTAGTGAAAGAGACCCAGTACTTC.

In its sample, this clonotype was seen a few times. V is TRBV12-3 or TRBV12-4 and J is TRBJ2-7; 8 nucleotides match TRBD1. V shed 5 bases, J shed 0 bases, and the junction held 3 bases outside the gene matches. The CDR3 is 14 amino acids. CDR3 DNA sequence: TGTGCCAGCAGTAGGACAGGGAACTCCTACGAGCAGTACTTC. It is translated as CASSRTGNSYEQYF.

The CDR3 reads CSFTAPGTAHINEQFF. CDR3 nucleotide sequence: TGCAGCTTTACCGCCCCCGGGACAGCCCACATTAATGAGCAGTTCTTC. The V gene is TRBV29-1, the J gene TRBJ2-1; 7 positions agree with TRBD1. The CDR3 runs to 16 residues. V shed 8 bases, J shed 7 bases, and the junction held 20 bases outside the gene matches. Germline values: CDR1 SQVTM, CDR2 ANQGSEA.

This clonotype was seen more than once but under ten times. This rearrangement joins TRBV20-1 to TRBJ2-1; weak D call: TRBD2 (5 bases). The CDR3 extends over 14 amino acids. In germline, CDR1 is DFQATT, CDR2 SNEGSKA (reference sequence). Between the trimmed V and J ends, which lost 3 bases and 4 bases, there was a span of 13 bases. CDR3: CSASGLAGYNEQFF. CDR3 sequence (DNA): TGCAGTGCTAGTGGGCTAGCAGGTTACAATGAGCAGTTCTTC.

The CDR3, as DNA: TGTGCCAGCAAGTCGTGGGAGCCCCAGTACTTC. This codes for CASKSWEPQYF. This chain uses TRBV3-1 with TRBJ2-5; tentatively, D is TRBD2 (5 bases). The V gene's germline CDR1 is LGHDT and CDR2 YNNKEL (reference sequence). Trimming cost V 7 bases and J 9 bases, with 12 bases left between them. The CDR3 is 11 residues long.

Many counts were recorded for this clonotype. This chain uses TRBV27 with TRBJ1-2; D is uncertain. CDR3 length: 13 residues. Trimming left V 6 bases short and J 0 bases short, with 8 bases between. The germline V gene has CDR1 MNHEY and CDR2 SMNVEV (reference sequence). The CDR3 nucleotides are TGTGCCAGCAGCCGCCTTTCTAACTATGGCTACACCTTC. This codes for CASSRLSNYGYTF.

This clonotype has at least ten counts. The chain links TRBV15 to TRBJ1-2; D might be TRBD1 (5 bases). There are 16 residues in the CDR3. Per the germline V gene, CDR1 is LNHNV and CDR2 is YYDKDF (reference sequence). Trimming left V 4 bases short and J 6 bases short, with 21 bases between. As DNA, the CDR3 is TGTGCCACCAGCACGACCCCGGGGCCGGCGGTGCATGGCTACACCTTC. Encoded protein: CATSTTPGPAVHGYTF.

This clonotype came up a few times. This chain connects TRBV29-1 to TRBJ1-2; TRBD1 is a possible D gene (6 bases). This CDR3 region has 10 residues. Trimming stripped 6 bases from V and 8 bases from J, with 10 bases between. Germline CDR1 SQVTM, CDR2 ANQGSEA. Written as DNA, the CDR3 is TGCAGCGTCAGGGGATACGGCTACACCTTC. It yields the protein CSVRGYGYTF.

This clonotype was detected a few times. CDR3 DNA sequence: TGTGCCAGCAGTCGCCAGGGTCTGAACACTGAAGCTTTCTTT. It encodes CASSRQGLNTEAFF. The chain is built from TRBV12-3 or TRBV12-4 and TRBJ1-1, with a weak D call TRBD1 (5 bases). This CDR3 is built from 14 residues. Deletions cut 5 bases from V and 0 bases from J, with 10 bases between.

The sample holds one count of this clonotype. The genes are TRBV19 and TRBJ1-3; D gene ambiguous. The CDR3 is made up of 13 amino acids. V lost 5 bases, J lost 0 bases, and 5 bases lay in between. The V gene's germline CDR1 is LNHDA and CDR2 SQIVND (reference sequence). The CDR3 loop reads CASSGDSGNTIYF. The CDR3, as DNA: TGTGCCAGTAGTGGTGACTCTGGAAACACCATATATTTT. The full variable domain, rest sourced from reference TRBV19 and TRBJ1-3, is DGGITQSPKYLFRKEGQNVTLSCEQNLNHDAMYWYRQDPGQGLRLIYYSQIVNDFQKGDIAEGYSVSREKKESFPLTVTSAQKNPTAFYLCASSGDSGNTIYFGEGSWLTVV.

Concerning this clonotype: This may be a read error: a much more frequent sequence differs by one nucleotide. The chain is built from TRBV20-1 and TRBJ2-1; D is ambiguous. The CDR3 contains 13 residues. Germline loops: CDR1 DFQATT, CDR2 SNEGSKA (reference sequence). The CDR3 reads CSAPLIPYNERFF. The DNA for the CDR3 is TGCAGTGCTCCACTCATCCCCTACAATGAGCGGTTCTTC.

Many counts were recorded for this clonotype. CDR3 loop: CSAPGLAGPRDTQYF. In DNA form, the CDR3 reads TGCAGTGCTCCAGGACTAGCGGGGCCCAGAGATACGCAGTATTTT. V gene TRBV20-1 combines with J gene TRBJ2-3, with TRBD2 identical over 12 bases. The ends lost 5 bases at V and 5 bases at J; junction bases unmatched: 8. The CDR3 consists of 15 residues. Germline lookup yields CDR1 DFQATT and CDR2 SNEGSKA (reference sequence).

With regard to this clonotype: The junction departs from germline at one end; a sequencing error may be responsible. CDR3 amino acids: CASSLRGRSTDAQYF. The DNA of the CDR3 is TGTGCCAGCAGCTTACGGGGTCGAAGCACAGATGCGCAGTATTTT. The chain is built from TRBV11-2 and TRBJ2-3, with D perhaps matching TRBD2 (5 bases). The CDR3 sequence is 15 residues long. The germline V gene encodes CDR1 SGHAT and CDR2 FQNNGV.

This clonotype was observed a handful of times. V is TRBV19 and J is TRBJ1-5; no clear D. Germline V gene sequence: CDR1 LNHDA, CDR2 SQIVND (reference sequence). With 10 bases removed from V and 1 base from J, the gap between germline ends came to 8 bases. This CDR3 spans 12 amino acids. CDR3 bases: TGTGCCAAGACCCCAAGCAATCAGCCCCAGCATTTT. Its translation: CAKTPSNQPQHF.

Ten or more counts support this clonotype. The chain recombines TRBV20-1 with TRBJ1-2; perhaps TRBD1 as D (5 bases). Germline lookup yields CDR1 DFQATT and CDR2 SNEGSKA (reference sequence). V lost 0 bases, J lost 4 bases, and 12 bases lay in between. This CDR3 contains 14 residues. CDR3 nucleotides: TGCAGTGCTAGAGATGCCAGGGACTTCTATGGCTACACCTTC. This encodes CSARDARDFYGYTF.

V gene TRBV20-1 combines with J gene TRBJ2-2, with a tentative D call TRBD1 (6 bases). Germline V CDR1 and CDR2: DFQATT, SNEGSKA (reference sequence). Trimming took 0 bases from V and 6 from J, leaving 14 bases between them. The CDR3 is made up of 15 amino acids. CDR3 in DNA: TGCAGTGCTAGAGATTCTTACAGGGATGCCGGGGAGCTGTTTTTT. It specifies CSARDSYRDAGELFF.

On this clonotype itself: The conserved phenylalanine or tryptophan is not found at the CDR3 terminus, so this likely reflects a read error. This chain links TRBV5-1 with TRBJ1-2; TRBD1 might be the D (5 bases). V was cut by 0 bases and J by 4 bases, with 16 bases left in between. The CDR3 has 16 residues. The germline CDR1 and CDR2 sequences are SGHRS and YFSETQ. CDR3 in amino acids: CASSLETDRVSYGYTL. The CDR3 nucleotides read TGCGCCAGCAGCTTGGAGACCGACAGAGTCAGCTATGGCTACACCCTC.

The V gene is TRBV2, the J gene TRBJ2-1; TRBD2 matches 12 bases. The trim removed 9 bases at V and 4 bases at J, leaving 4 bases unmatched. This CDR3 region has 14 residues. The germline gives CDR1 SNHLY, CDR2 FYNNEI. This chain's CDR3 is CARGLAGKYNEQFF. CDR3 nucleotides: TGTGCCAGGGGACTAGCGGGCAAATACAATGAGCAGTTCTTC. Based on the CDR3 plus reference TRBV2 and TRBJ2-1, the full variable domain is EPEVTQTPSHQVTQMGQEVILRCVPISNHLYFYWYRQILGQKVEFLVSFYNNEISEKSEIFDDQFSVERPDGSNFTLKIRSTKLEDSAMYFCARGLAGKYNEQFFGPGTRLTVL.

This clonotype appeared a few times. V is TRBV20-1 and J is TRBJ1-2; D perhaps matches TRBD1 (6 bases). The CDR3 covers 11 residues. The germline V gene encodes CDR1 DFQATT and CDR2 SNEGSKA (reference sequence). The ends were cut back, 4 bases at V and 6 bases at J, with 9 bases in the middle. The CDR3 nucleotides read TGCAGTGCTACCAGGGGTGATGGCTACACCTTC. Protein sequence: CSATRGDGYTF.

Concerning this clonotype: A much larger clone is a single base away; this may be a read error. This chain links TRBV20-1 with TRBJ2-1, with 8 bases identical to TRBD2. This CDR3 has 14 residues. Looked up from germline, CDR1 is DFQATT and CDR2 is SNEGSKA (reference sequence). CDR3 loop: CIARSGSSYNEQFF. Here the CDR3 DNA reads TGCATTGCTCGCAGCGGGAGCTCCTACAATGAGCAGTTCTTC.

About this clonotype itself: Mismatch with germline at one junction end may stem from a read error. The chain links TRBV5-1 to TRBJ2-2; possibly TRBD2 for D (6 bases). The CDR3 loop spans 16 amino acids. Germline CDR1 is SGHRS and CDR2 is YFSETQ. CDR3 protein: CASSLSPSANTGELLF. In DNA, the CDR3 is TGCGCCAGCAGCTTGTCTCCTAGCGCGAACACCGGGGAGCTGCTTTTT.

The chain couples TRBV3-1 to TRBJ1-2; D is undetermined. V lost 1 base and J 7 bases, leaving 7 bases between the germline ends. Per germline, CDR1 LGHDT and CDR2 YNNKEL (reference sequence). The length of the CDR3 is 12 residues. The CDR3 protein is CASSQADRGYTF. In DNA, the CDR3 is TGTGCCAGCAGCCAAGCAGACCGTGGCTACACCTTC.

This clonotype was counted between two and nine times. V gene TRBV10-3 combines with J gene TRBJ1-1, with D possibly being TRBD1 (6 bases). Germline CDR1 is ENHRY and CDR2 is SYGVKD. The CDR3 covers 12 residues. V was shortened by 5 bases and J by 8 bases, with 12 bases between the two germline ends. Here the CDR3 reads CAISKDRGEAFF. Here the CDR3 DNA reads TGTGCCATCAGTAAGGACAGAGGAGAAGCTTTCTTT.

This sequence joins TRBV20-1 and TRBJ2-3, with D perhaps assigned TRBD1 or TRBD2 (5 bases each). The CDR3 covers 16 residues. V shed 0 bases and J shed 2 bases, with 15 bases lying between them. Germline CDR1 DFQATT, CDR2 SNEGSKA (reference sequence). CDR3 nucleotide sequence: TGCAGTGCTAGAGACGATGGGGGACCCAACACAGATACGCAGTATTTT. It translates to CSARDDGGPNTDTQYF.

This chain uses TRBV5-4 with TRBJ2-2; D perhaps matches TRBD2 (5 bases). This CDR3 is 15 amino acids long. CDR1 is SGHNT, CDR2 YYREEE, per germline (reference sequence). Deletions cut 1 base from V and 7 bases from J, with 14 bases between. Written as DNA, the CDR3 is TGTGCCAGCAGCTTGTCGAAAACGAGCGGCGGGGAGCTGTTTTTT. The encoded protein is CASSLSKTSGGELFF.

There are a few counts of this clonotype. Here the CDR3 reads CASSEGANTEAFF. CDR3 sequence (DNA): TGTGCCAGCAGTGAGGGAGCGAACACTGAAGCTTTCTTT. The chain joins TRBV6-4 to TRBJ1-1; D not resolved. Trimming took 3 bases from V and 1 from J, leaving 6 bases between them. The CDR3 runs to 13 residues. Germline V gene data show CDR1 as MRHNA and CDR2 as SNTAGT.

The table lists this clonotype with a few counts. The V call is TRBV27, the J call TRBJ2-1; D unresolved. The CDR3 covers 12 residues. V was shortened by 7 bases and J by 9 bases, with 13 bases between the two germline ends. Germline CDR1 and CDR2: MNHEY and SMNVEV (reference sequence). CDR3 in DNA: TGTGCCAGCACCCGAGTGGGATTTGAGCAGTTCTTC. Its translation: CASTRVGFEQFF.

The chain combines TRBV29-1 with TRBJ1-1; no clear D. This CDR3 is built from 13 residues. Germline loops: CDR1 SQVTM, CDR2 ANQGSEA. CDR3 DNA sequence: TGCTCGGCCTTGGGGTGGAGGAACACTGAAGCTTTCTTT. Residues: CSALGWRNTEAFF. Drawing the rest from reference TRBV29-1 and TRBJ1-1, the complete variable domain is SAVISQKPSRDICQRGTSLTIQCQVDSQVTMMFWYRQQPGQSLTLIATANQGSEATYESGFVIDKFPISRPNLTFSTLTVSNMSPEDSSIYLCSALGWRNTEAFFGQGTRLTVV.

This clonotype occurred many times. Compared with germline, one end of the junction differs, possibly owing to a read error. The chain uses TRBV4-3 and TRBJ1-4; 8 nucleotides match TRBD1. CDR3 length: 14 residues. Germline CDR1 is LGHNA and CDR2 is YSLEER. CDR3 loop: CASSQGQGGEKLFF. DNA for the CDR3: TGTGCCAGCAGTCAAGGACAGGGCGGTGAAAAACTGTTTTTT.

CDR3 bases: TGTGCCAGCAGCAGAATCGCGGGGGGCGACTATGGCTACACCTTC. This codes for CASSRIAGGDYGYTF. V and J are TRBV7-2 and TRBJ1-2; maybe TRBD1 (6 bases). Germline-derived CDR1 and CDR2 are SGHTA and FQGNSA. The CDR3 loop spans 15 amino acids. V lost 5 bases, J lost 3 bases, and 16 bases lay in between. Full variable domain (outside the CDR3, taken from reference TRBV7-2 and TRBJ1-2): GAGVSQSPSNKVTEKGKDVELRCDPISGHTALYWYRQSLGQGLEFLIYFQGNSAPDKSGLPSDRFSAERTGGSVSTLTIQRTQQEDSAVYLCASSRIAGGDYGYTFGSGTRLTVV.